Presented here are 9 T cell receptor beta chains from one specimen sequenced in a study of cytomegalovirus exposure and HLA in healthy donors (dated by TCRdb to about 2017). Library generation was performed with the immunoSEQ multiplex PCR assay. The multiplex PCR relied on a mix of 60 forward primers for TCR Vbeta segments and 13 reverse primers for TCR Jbeta segments. The clones in this table, taken by TCRdb from immuneACCESS, are in-frame only. Not every clone is retained; where verified, under half of the shortfall comes from an unresolved V gene, and the cause of the rest is unknown. The sample yields some 190,000 clones; roughly 80% were counted once. The ten largest clones take up around 3.6% of the sample. The source material was PBMCs. These receptors were collected from a man in his forties in good health and CMV-seropositive.

V gene TRBV2 combines with J gene TRBJ1-2; D is ambiguous. Trimming took 6 bases from V and 4 from J, leaving 15 bases between them. The CDR3 consists of 14 residues. Germline CDR1 is SNHLY and CDR2 is FYNNEI. CDR3 DNA: TGTGCCAGCAGGCGGGAGGGAACACTCTATGGCTACACCTTC. It is translated as CASRREGTLYGYTF.

The V call is TRBV5-6, the J call TRBJ1-5, with TRBD1 as a possible D gene (6 bases). The V end was cut by 10 bases, the J end by 6 bases, with 26 bases between. This CDR3 contains 16 residues. Germline V gene data show CDR1 as SGHDT and CDR2 as YYEEEE. CDR3 nucleotide sequence: TGTGCCCCAGCACAGGGAACGGGGTCTGCTTCTCAGCCCCAGCATTTT. As protein: CAPAQGTGSASQPQHF.

The genes are TRBV5-6 and TRBJ1-2; 8 bases are a match to TRBD1. The germline CDR1 and CDR2 sequences are SGHDT and YYEEEE. Trimming cost V 4 bases and J 3 bases; bases outside gene matches: 5. The CDR3 totals 14 residues. CDR3 in DNA: TGTGCCAGCAGCGCGCAACAGGGGGACTATGGCTACACCTTC. Protein sequence: CASSAQQGDYGYTF. The full variable domain, in which reference TRBV5-6 and TRBJ1-2 provide the parts outside the CDR3, is DAGVTQSPTHLIKTRGQQVTLRCSPKSGHDTVSWYQQALGQGPQFIFQYYEEEERQRGNFPDRFSGHQFPNYSSELNVNALLLGDSALYLCASSAQQGDYGYTFGSGTRLTVV.

The CDR3 nucleotides are TGTGCCAGCAGGGCGGGGTGGGGGAACACTGAAGCTTTCTTT. Protein product: CASRAGWGNTEAFF. The chain couples TRBV6-1 to TRBJ1-1; D is ambiguous. The CDR3 length is 14 residues. V was cut by 6 bases and J by 1 base, with 12 bases left in between. Germline lookup yields CDR1 MNHNS and CDR2 SASEGT.

V is TRBV5-1 and J is TRBJ2-1; 12 positions match TRBD2. V shed 1 base and J 6 bases; nucleotides not matched to a gene: 5. The CDR3 has 16 amino acids. Per the germline V gene, CDR1 is SGHRS and CDR2 is YFSETQ. The chain's CDR3 is CASSLSSGGAGNEQFF. The CDR3 nucleotides read TGCGCCAGCAGCTTGTCTAGCGGGGGGGCGGGCAATGAGCAGTTCTTC.

The V gene is TRBV29-1, the J gene TRBJ2-3; possible D gene TRBD1, 5 bases. Germline V gives CDR1 SQVTM, CDR2 ANQGSEA. The V end was cut by 7 bases, the J end by 6 bases, with 8 bases between. The CDR3 runs 10 residues. The CDR3 here is CSGGADTQYF. The DNA for the CDR3 is TGCAGCGGGGGCGCGGATACGCAGTATTTT.

This clone is a singleton in its sample. This chain links TRBV11-2 with TRBJ2-4; 7 nucleotides agree with TRBD1. J was trimmed by 2 bases and V by 7 bases; bases with no gene match: 5. This CDR3 spans 14 amino acids. CDR1 and CDR2 (germline): SGHAT, FQNNGV. The CDR3 sequence: CASTTTGTKNIQYF. CDR3 DNA sequence: TGTGCCAGCACTACGACAGGGACCAAAAACATTCAGTACTTC.

The CDR3 region is CASSSTAGGADTEAFF. The CDR3 bases are TGTGCCAGCAGCTCCACCGCAGGGGGCGCGGACACTGAAGCTTTCTTT. The chain uses TRBV11-1 and TRBJ1-1, with 8 positions matching TRBD1. V lost 4 bases and J lost 3; bases outside the gene matches: 10. In germline, CDR1 is SGHAT, CDR2 FQDESV (reference sequence). The CDR3 contains 16 residues.

The rearrangement uses TRBV28 and TRBJ2-7, with a weak D call TRBD1 (6 bases). Trimming took off 5 bases at V and 1 base at J, with 27 bases between the two ends. Germline CDR1 and CDR2: MDHEN and SYDVKM. This CDR3 comprises 19 residues. This CDR3 is CASSLPGTEDQGISYEQYF. The CDR3 DNA is TGTGCCAGCAGTCTCCCCGGGACGGAGGATCAGGGGATATCCTACGAGCAGTACTTC.